This T cell receptor beta chain was identified in a study of T cells in Graves' hyperthyroidism and ophthalmopathy. RNA transcripts provided the source from which TCR beta CDR3 regions were amplified. The HTBI primer set served for first-round RT-PCR of the TCR CDR3. MiXCR, applied by TCRdb to the multiplex PCR reads, yields one record per CDR3 protein. The sample has about 270,000 distinct CDR3 sequences, approximately 23% seen once. Germline CDR1 is SGHTA and CDR2 is FQGTGA. Trimming removed 2 bases from V and 3 bases from J, with 10 bases in between. The CDR3 is 14 amino acids. The chain carries TRBV7-3 and TRBJ2-5; D unresolved. The clonotype comes from a man younger than 40 with Graves' ophthalmopathy. The sample was blood. The CDR3, as DNA: TGTGCCAGCAGCTTACTTGGACGTGAAGAGACCCAGTACTTC. Translated: CASSLLGREETQYF.